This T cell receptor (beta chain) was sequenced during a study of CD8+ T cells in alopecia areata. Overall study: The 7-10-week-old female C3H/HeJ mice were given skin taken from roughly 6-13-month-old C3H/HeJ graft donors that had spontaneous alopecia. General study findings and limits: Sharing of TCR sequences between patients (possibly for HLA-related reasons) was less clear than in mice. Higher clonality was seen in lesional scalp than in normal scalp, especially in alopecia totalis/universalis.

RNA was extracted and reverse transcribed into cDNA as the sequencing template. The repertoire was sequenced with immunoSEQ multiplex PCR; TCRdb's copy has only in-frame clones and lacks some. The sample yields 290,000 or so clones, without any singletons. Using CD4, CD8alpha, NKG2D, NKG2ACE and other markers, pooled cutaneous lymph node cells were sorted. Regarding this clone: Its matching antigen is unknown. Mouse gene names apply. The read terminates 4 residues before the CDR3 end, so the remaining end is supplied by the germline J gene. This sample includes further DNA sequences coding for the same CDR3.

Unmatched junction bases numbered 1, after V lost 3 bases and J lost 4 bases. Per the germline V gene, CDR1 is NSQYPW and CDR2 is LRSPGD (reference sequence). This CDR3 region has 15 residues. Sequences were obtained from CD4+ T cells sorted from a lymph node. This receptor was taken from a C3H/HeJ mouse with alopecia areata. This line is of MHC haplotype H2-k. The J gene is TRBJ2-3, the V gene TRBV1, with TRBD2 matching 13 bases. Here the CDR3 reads CTCSAGLGGTETLYF. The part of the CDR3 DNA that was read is TGCACCTGCAGTGCGGGACTGGGGGGGACAGAA.